This TCR beta chain was sequenced in a study of CDR3 diversity in severe acne. CDR3 length: 15 residues. Germline CDR1 MNHEY, CDR2 SVGAGI. Trimming removed 5 bases from V and 4 bases from J; junction bases left unmatched: 6. TCRdb re-called the PCR reads through MiXCR, storing one row per CDR3 protein. The repertoire holds about 85,000 distinct CDR3 sequences, roughly half seen once, with 9.5% to 13% in the top ten. This clonotype was recorded at least ten times. J is TRBJ2-1 and V is TRBV6-5; 9 bases agree with TRBD2. The sequence came from a male donor in good health, serving as a control. Material for sequencing was blood. This chain's CDR3 is CASSTSGLAYNEQFF. The CDR3 DNA reads TGTGCCAGCAGTACATCGGGACTAGCATACAATGAGCAGTTCTTC.